This TCR beta chain was identified during a study of blood T cell repertoires in COVID-19. The ends were cut back, 6 bases at V and 5 bases at J, with 23 bases in the middle. The CDR3 sequence is 17 residues long. Germline loops: CDR1 MNHEY, CDR2 SMNVEV (reference sequence). Method: immunoSEQ multiplex PCR; TCRdb's copy keeps in-frame clones and lacks some. The repertoire holds 220,000 or so clones, with roughly 84% as singletons. This receptor was identified in a man between 50 and 59 years old who had recovered from COVID-19. The chain has TRBV27 and TRBJ1-5; TRBD1 might be the D (6 bases). Sequencing was carried out using peripheral blood. CDR3 in amino acids: CASSQGGRGDSHQPQHF. The CDR3 DNA follows: TGTGCCAGCAGCCAAGGTGGGAGGGGGGACTCACATCAGCCCCAGCATTTT.